A single sample gave rise to the 21 T cell receptor beta chains below, sequenced in a study of identical twins. TCRdb processed the 5' RACE reads anew with MiXCR; each CDR3 protein has one entry. Among 1.5 million to 2 million distinct CDR3 sequences, less than 40% were seen once, and the ten largest hold under 0.35%. Specimen: cord blood. These TCRs come from a newborn girl in good health.

This clonotype was seen only a few times. The chain is built from TRBV5-1 and TRBJ2-1; no definite D call. The germline CDR1 and CDR2 sequences are SGHRS and YFSETQ. The CDR3 extends over 15 amino acids. Trimming took 4 bases from V and 4 from J, leaving 15 bases between them. CDR3 sequence: CASSPIGGTYNEQFF. In DNA, the CDR3 is TGCGCCAGCAGCCCCATCGGCGGAACTTACAATGAGCAGTTCTTC.

This clonotype has only a few counts. This rearrangement joins TRBV20-1 to TRBJ2-1; D may be TRBD2 (6 bases). Germline-derived CDR1 and CDR2 are DFQATT and SNEGSKA (reference sequence). The CDR3 contains 14 residues. V lost 3 bases, J lost 4 bases, and 13 bases lay in between. CDR3 amino acids: CSASASEGYNEQFF. The CDR3 DNA follows: TGCAGTGCTAGCGCTAGCGAGGGGTACAATGAGCAGTTCTTC.

V is TRBV4-1 and J is TRBJ2-3; 9 positions match TRBD2. V trimming: 4 bases; J trimming: 4 bases; junction bases outside the gene matches: 12. Germline V gene data show CDR1 as MGHRA and CDR2 as YSYEKL. The CDR3 is made up of 17 amino acids. The CDR3 sequence is CASSRLSSGVLPDTQYF. CDR3 sequence (DNA): TGCGCCAGCAGCCGTCTGTCTAGCGGGGTTTTACCAGATACGCAGTATTTT.

The rearrangement links TRBV5-1 to TRBJ1-1, with D perhaps TRBD1 (6 bases). V was pared by 0 bases and J by 0 bases, with 15 bases between. Germline V CDR1 and CDR2: SGHRS, YFSETQ. This CDR3 is built from 17 residues. In DNA, the CDR3 is TGCGCCAGCAGCTTGGGGCCACAGGGTGGGTTGAACACTGAAGCTTTCTTT. Translating it yields CASSLGPQGGLNTEAFF. Together with reference TRBV5-1 and TRBJ1-1, the CDR3 gives the full variable domain: KAGVTQTPRYLIKTRGQQVTLSCSPISGHRSVSWYQQTPGQGLQFLFEYFSETQRNKGNFPGRFSGRQFSNSRSEMNVSTLELGDSALYLCASSLGPQGGLNTEAFFGQGTRLTVV.

The chain uses TRBV20-1 and TRBJ2-4; D gene uncertain. The germline V and J ends were trimmed by 3 bases and 0 bases, with 12 bases remaining between them. The CDR3 length is 15 residues. CDR1 and CDR2 (germline): DFQATT, SNEGSKA (reference sequence). CDR3 DNA: TGCAGTGCTAGCTTTAGTTTACTAGCCAAAAACATTCAGTACTTC. It yields the protein CSASFSLLAKNIQYF.

This chain links TRBV5-1 with TRBJ1-1, with a possible D match to TRBD1 (6 bases). Germline lookup yields CDR1 SGHRS and CDR2 YFSETQ. The CDR3 runs 15 residues. Trimming removed 0 bases from V and 6 bases from J, with 15 bases in between. CDR3 in amino acids: CASSLGFRDTPEAFF. The CDR3 DNA reads as TGCGCCAGCAGCTTGGGGTTCAGGGACACGCCTGAAGCTTTCTTT.

This clonotype was observed many times. This chain connects TRBV12-3 or TRBV12-4 to TRBJ2-1; tentatively, D is TRBD1 (5 bases). The CDR3 consists of 13 residues. V shed 3 bases and J shed 6 bases, with 9 bases lying between them. For the CDR3, the DNA is TGTGCCAGCAGTTTCGGCAGGGCCAATGAGCAGTTCTTC. This encodes CASSFGRANEQFF.

The gene calls are TRBV27 and TRBJ1-2, with unresolved D. The CDR3 spans 14 residues. Germline assignment: CDR1 MNHEY and CDR2 SMNVEV (reference sequence). The ends were cut back, 6 bases at V and 8 bases at J, with 19 bases in the middle. CDR3 coding DNA: TGTGCCAGCAGCCCTTCCCCGCAGACTCGCGGCTACACCTTC. This encodes CASSPSPQTRGYTF.

The chain links TRBV2 to TRBJ1-2; the D is unclear. V was pared by 2 bases and J by 8 bases, with 12 bases between. The germline gives CDR1 SNHLY, CDR2 FYNNEI. The CDR3 loop spans 13 amino acids. CDR3 in DNA: TGTGCCAGCAGTGAATACGGACCGGTCGGCTACACCTTC. It encodes CASSEYGPVGYTF.

This clonotype was detected a few times. The chain has TRBV5-5 and TRBJ2-1; D remains ambiguous. This CDR3 is 17 amino acids long. The V gene lost 5 bases and the J gene lost 3 bases, with 21 bases spanning the gap. CDR1 and CDR2 (germline): SGHKS, YYEKEE (reference sequence). CDR3 sequence: CASSSDPGVNRYNEQFF. In DNA, the CDR3 is TGTGCCAGCAGTTCAGACCCGGGCGTCAACCGCTACAATGAGCAGTTCTTC.

The chain employs TRBV6-5 and TRBJ2-1; D is tentatively TRBD1 or TRBD2 (6 bases each). The CDR3 is 17 residues long. The germline CDR1 and CDR2 sequences are MNHEY and SVGAGI. Trimming pared 6 bases from V and 0 bases from J, leaving 18 bases between. The CDR3 sequence: CASRQGQRASSYNEQFF. The CDR3 bases are TGTGCCAGCAGACAGGGCCAGCGGGCGAGCTCCTACAATGAGCAGTTCTTC.

In its sample, this clonotype was seen a few times. The rearrangement links TRBV6-6 to TRBJ1-5; a possible D gene is TRBD1 (5 bases). This CDR3 region has 15 residues. Trimming pared 2 bases from V and 3 bases from J, leaving 11 bases between. Germline V lookup: CDR1 MNHNY, CDR2 SVGAGI (reference sequence). The CDR3 here is CASSYGDVPNQPQHF. CDR3 sequence (DNA): TGTGCCAGCAGTTACGGGGACGTACCCAATCAGCCCCAGCATTTT.

The chain has TRBV20-1 and TRBJ1-6, with 8 bases identical to TRBD1. This CDR3 is built from 15 residues. Unmatched junction bases numbered 8, after V lost 3 bases and J lost 7 bases. Germline assignment: CDR1 DFQATT and CDR2 SNEGSKA (reference sequence). The CDR3 protein is CSAREKQGVNSPLHF. CDR3 bases: TGCAGTGCTAGGGAAAAACAGGGGGTGAATTCACCCCTCCACTTT.

V gene TRBV5-1 combines with J gene TRBJ1-2; D uncertain. This CDR3 spans 13 amino acids. V was pared by 5 bases and J by 6 bases, with 14 bases between. CDR1 is SGHRS and CDR2 is YFSETQ in the germline V gene. CDR3 sequence: CASRQGGKDGYTF. CDR3 coding DNA: TGCGCCAGCAGGCAAGGAGGGAAGGATGGCTACACCTTC.

The rearrangement joins TRBV5-6 to TRBJ2-1; D might be TRBD2 (6 bases). The germline V gene encodes CDR1 SGHDT and CDR2 YYEEEE. V lost 4 bases, J lost 5 bases, and 13 bases lay in between. This CDR3 is 14 amino acids long. The CDR3 bases are TGTGCCAGCAGCGAACTTCGGGAGAACAATGAGCAGTTCTTC. It codes for CASSELRENNEQFF.

V gene TRBV15 combines with J gene TRBJ2-1; TRBD2 matches 10 bases. Germline CDR1 LNHNV, CDR2 YYDKDF (reference sequence). The CDR3 extends over 18 amino acids. With V trimmed by 0 bases and J by 9 bases, 14 bases remained unmatched. The CDR3 region has the DNA TGTGCCACCAGCAGAGAAAGACCCGGGACTAGCGACTACCCTGAGCAGTTCTTC. Its protein is CATSRERPGTSDYPEQFF.

V is TRBV25-1 and J is TRBJ1-4; D possibly corresponds to TRBD1 (5 bases). The CDR3 extends over 15 amino acids. Trimming took off 3 bases at V and 4 bases at J, with 12 bases between the two ends. Germline V gene data show CDR1 as MGHDK and CDR2 as SYGVNS. CDR3 sequence reads: CASSERTSFNEKLFF. For the CDR3, the DNA is TGTGCCAGCAGTGAGCGGACAAGTTTTAATGAAAAACTGTTTTTT.

This clonotype has a single count. The chain recombines TRBV11-2 with TRBJ2-1; TRBD2 aligns across 8 bases. The CDR3 spans 15 residues. Germline assignment: CDR1 SGHAT and CDR2 FQNNGV. The ends lost 3 bases at V and 10 bases at J; junction bases unmatched: 11. As DNA, the CDR3 is TGTGCCAGCAGCTTCCCGGGACTAGGAACCTACGAGCAGTTCTTC. This gives the protein CASSFPGLGTYEQFF.

This clonotype came up a few times. This chain uses TRBV5-1 with TRBJ2-1; TRBD1 matches 9 bases. Trimming removed 2 bases from V and 5 bases from J; junction bases left unmatched: 11. From germline, CDR1 is SGHRS and CDR2 YFSETQ. The CDR3 extends over 17 amino acids. The CDR3 sequence is CASSFFGGTGLNNEQFF. In DNA form, the CDR3 reads TGCGCCAGCAGCTTTTTTGGCGGGACAGGGCTGAACAATGAGCAGTTCTTC.

This clonotype was seen more than once but under ten times. J is TRBJ2-5 and V is TRBV6-1; TRBD2 matches at 9 bases. Germline trimming cut 0 bases from V and 2 bases from J; bases unmatched to any gene: 10. Germline lookup yields CDR1 MNHNS and CDR2 SASEGT. There are 18 residues in the CDR3. CDR3: CASSEALRLAGLQETQYF. As DNA, the CDR3 is TGTGCCAGCAGTGAAGCGCTTCGGCTAGCGGGACTTCAAGAGACCCAGTACTTC.

The sample holds many counts of this clonotype. The V and J genes are TRBV10-3 and TRBJ2-7; 14 bases agree with TRBD2. Germline CDR1 is ENHRY and CDR2 is SYGVKD. CDR3 length: 15 residues. V trimming: 0 bases; J trimming: 5 bases; junction bases outside the gene matches: 0. The CDR3 region has the DNA TGTGCCATCAGTGAGTCGGGACTAGCGGGGGACGAGCAGTACTTC. It is translated as CAISESGLAGDEQYF.